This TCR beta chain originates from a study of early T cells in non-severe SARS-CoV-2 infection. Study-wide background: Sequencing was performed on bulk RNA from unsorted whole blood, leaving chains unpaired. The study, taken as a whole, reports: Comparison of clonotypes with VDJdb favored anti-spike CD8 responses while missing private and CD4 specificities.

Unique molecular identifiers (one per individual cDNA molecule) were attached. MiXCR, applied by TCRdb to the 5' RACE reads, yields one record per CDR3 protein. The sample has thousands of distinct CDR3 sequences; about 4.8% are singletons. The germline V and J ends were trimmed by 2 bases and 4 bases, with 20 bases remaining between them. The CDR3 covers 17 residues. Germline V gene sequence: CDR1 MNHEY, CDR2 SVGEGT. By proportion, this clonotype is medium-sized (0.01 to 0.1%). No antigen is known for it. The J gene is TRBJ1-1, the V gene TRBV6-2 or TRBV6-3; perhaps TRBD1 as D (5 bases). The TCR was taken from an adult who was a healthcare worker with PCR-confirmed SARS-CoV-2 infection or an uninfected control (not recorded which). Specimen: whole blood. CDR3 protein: CASSYPTGTIRGTEAFF. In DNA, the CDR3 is TGTGCCAGCAGTTACCCCACCGGGACCATCCGGGGCACTGAAGCTTTCTTT.